Listed below are T cell receptor beta chains from one sample, sequenced in a study of blood T cell repertoires in COVID-19. The method was immunoSEQ multiplex PCR; TCRdb's version includes in-frame clones alone and lacks a portion of them. The repertoire holds tens of thousands of clones, with 75% to 90% as singletons. Sequenced sample: peripheral blood. The receptors stem from a man aged 60-69 years with COVID-19, enrolled during active disease. Each CDR3 is given with its conserved first and last residue. D genes are given only for firm matches. Only part of the rows carry a size: once, few, many, or a class if the clone is expanded.

-	TRBJ1-1	TRBV19	-	TGTGCCAGTAGTATTCAGGGGACGAGAGAAAACACTGAAGCTTTCTTT	CASSIQGTRENTEAFF
-	TRBJ2-7	TRBV4-1	-	TGCGCCAGCAGCCTCGCGGGACAGCCGGAGTACGAGCAGTACTTC	CASSLAGQPEYEQYF
-	TRBJ1-1	TRBV30	-	TGTGCCTGGAGTGTAACAGGGAGCACTGAAGCTTTCTTT	CAWSVTGSTEAFF
-	TRBJ1-2	TRBV7-9	TRBD1	TGTGCCAGCAGCTCCCCCGACAGGGTCTATGGCTACACCTTC	CASSSPDRVYGYTF
-	TRBJ2-7	TRBV28	-	TGTGCCAGCAGTTTTGGGGGCCTCAGCGAGCAGTACTTC	CASSFGGLSEQYF
-	TRBJ2-3	TRBV4-1	TRBD2	TGCGCCAGCAGCCCAATCCTAGCGGGAGGCACCACGAGCACAGATACGCAGTATTTT	CASSPILAGGTTSTDTQYF
-	TRBJ2-7	TRBV19	-	TGTGCCAGTAGCCCCTTCCAGGGCACCGAGCAGTACTTC	CASSPFQGTEQYF
-	TRBJ1-1	TRBV19	-	TGTGCCAGTAGTAAAACAGGGACGAACACTGAAGCTTTCTTT	CASSKTGTNTEAFF
-	TRBJ2-3	TRBV3-1/TRBV3-2	-	TGTGCCAGCAGCCAAGACGGGGATACGCAGTATTTT	CASSQDGDTQYF
few	TRBJ2-2	TRBV10-1	-	TGCGCCAGCCGGTCTGCCGGGGAGCTGTTTTTT	CASRSAGELFF
-	TRBJ1-2	TRBV25-1	-	TGTGCCAGTAGGACAGCTGATAGCTATGGCTACACCTTC	CASRTADSYGYTF
-	TRBJ1-5	TRBV30	-	TGTGCCTGGAACTCCGGGACTCAAGGGAATCAGCCCCAGCATTTT	CAWNSGTQGNQPQHF
-	TRBJ2-3	TRBV13	-	TGTGCCAGCAGCCATCGCACAGATACGCAGTATTTT	CASSHRTDTQYF
-	TRBJ1-2	TRBV7-2	-	TGTGCCAGCACCCCGGCTCATCAGGGGATAGGCGGCTACACCTTC	CASTPAHQGIGGYTF
few	TRBJ2-3	TRBV20-1	-	TGCAGTGCTAGGAGTAATACGCAGTATTTT	CSARSNTQYF
-	TRBJ2-2	TRBV10-3	-	TGTGCCATCAATGGAGCAGGGGCGAACACCGGGGAGCTGTTTTTT	CAINGAGANTGELFF
-	TRBJ1-1	TRBV7-8	-	TGTGCCAGCAGCTTATTTTACGAGGCTGATGAAGCTTTCTTT	CASSLFYEADEAFF
-	TRBJ1-2	TRBV5-5	-	TGTGCCAGCAGCTTGGGGCAGGGAAAAGACTATGGCTACACCTTC	CASSLGQGKDYGYTF
-	TRBJ2-3	TRBV4-3	TRBD2	TGCGCCAGCAGCCAAGATTTGTGGACGACTAGCGGGATTAGCACAGATACGCAGTATTTT	CASSQDLWTTSGISTDTQYF
few	TRBJ2-3	TRBV5-1	TRBD2	TGCGCCAGCAGCTTGGGGGTTGTGGCGGGAGAAGATACGCAGTATTTT	CASSLGVVAGEDTQYF